This T cell receptor (beta chain) was obtained from a study of tumor-infiltrating lymphocytes in primary liver carcinoma. Study conclusions and caveats: The study found a significantly higher top-250-clone fraction in tumors than in blood (p = 0.039). Pairs comparing tumor with adjacent tissue or blood overlapped less than pairs drawn from tumor regions.

From approximately 450 ng total RNA, TCR beta cDNA was generated with a primer in the constant region. ARM-PCR, slightly modified, supplied the TCR beta libraries through three nested multiplex PCR rounds. With TRBV1-TRBV30 forward primers and a C-beta reverse primer, the first two PCR rounds were run for around 11 cycles each. TCRdb re-called the multiplex PCR reads with MiXCR, one entry per CDR3 protein. This table has 35,000 to 40,000 distinct CDR3 sequences, approximately 82% appearing once. The germline V and J ends were trimmed by 7 bases and 6 bases, with 13 bases remaining between them. The CDR3 totals 12 residues. Germline values: CDR1 SQVTM, CDR2 ANQGSEA. RNA and DNA were co-extracted from approximately 20-30 mg of unsorted bulk tissue. Every patient had chronic HBV infection and was treatment-naive. This clonotype came up many times. Its antigen remains unidentified. A read error is possible here, since a much larger clone lies one base away.

This sequence originates from a man aged 40-50 years with primary liver carcinoma and hepatitis B virus infection. The sequenced sample consisted of tumor-adjacent normal liver tissue. The chain carries TRBV29-1 and TRBJ2-1; tentatively, D is TRBD1 (5 bases). As DNA, the CDR3 is TGCAGCGCCGAAGTAGGGGTCAATGAGCAGTTCTTC. Its translation is CSAEVGVNEQFF.